These 23 T cell receptor beta chains were sequenced from one sample in a study of cytomegalovirus exposure and HLA in healthy donors. Assay: immunoSEQ multiplex PCR; the TCRdb copy retains only in-frame clones and omits some. The table includes 150,000 to 200,000 clones, about 85% detected once. Input material: PBMCs. Receptor source: a man aged 30-40 years in good health and CMV-seropositive.

The chain carries TRBV7-8 and TRBJ1-1; 8 nucleotides agree with TRBD1. The germline CDR1 and CDR2 sequences are SGHVS and FQNEAQ. V shed 4 bases and J 3 bases; nucleotides not matched to a gene: 10. This CDR3 has 16 amino acids. The DNA of the CDR3 is TGTGCCAGCAGCTCACTGCCAGGGGGCCGGTACACTGAAGCTTTCTTT. It codes for CASSSLPGGRYTEAFF.

The V and J genes are TRBV5-4 and TRBJ2-7, with D possibly being TRBD1 (5 bases). CDR1 and CDR2 (germline): SGHNT, YYREEE (reference sequence). The ends were cut back, 2 bases at V and 3 bases at J, with 12 bases in the middle. CDR3 length: 14 amino acids. The CDR3 is CASSFQGSGYEQYF. CDR3 coding DNA: TGTGCCAGCAGCTTTCAGGGAAGTGGCTACGAGCAGTACTTC.

The rearrangement uses TRBV7-2 and TRBJ2-6; TRBD1 is a possible D gene (6 bases). With 1 base removed from V and 1 base from J, the gap between germline ends came to 11 bases. The CDR3 is 17 amino acids. Germline V gene sequence: CDR1 SGHTA, CDR2 FQGNSA. The CDR3 nucleotides read TGTGCCAGCAGCTTAGGGTTCGGACAGTCTGGGGCCAACGTCCTGACTTTC. It is translated as CASSLGFGQSGANVLTF.

The chain uses TRBV27 and TRBJ1-6, with 9 bases matching TRBD1. Germline CDR1 MNHEY, CDR2 SMNVEV (reference sequence). This CDR3 region has 15 residues. Trimming cost V 6 bases and J 10 bases; bases outside gene matches: 10. As DNA, the CDR3 is TGTGCCAGCAGGGTTGCGGGACAGGGTAACTCACCCCTCCACTTT. It specifies CASRVAGQGNSPLHF.

The chain is built from TRBV7-3 and TRBJ2-3, with TRBD2 matching over 11 bases. CDR3 length: 15 amino acids. Unmatched junction bases numbered 7, after V lost 5 bases and J lost 6 bases. CDR1 SGHTA and CDR2 FQGTGA come from the germline V gene. The CDR3 DNA reads TGTGCCAGCAGCCGACTAGCGGGGTGGGTGGATACGCAGTATTTT. This codes for CASSRLAGWVDTQYF.

This chain links TRBV15 with TRBJ1-3, with a possible D match to TRBD1 (5 bases). V was trimmed by 0 bases and J by 3 bases, leaving 9 bases between them. The CDR3 covers 15 residues. Germline-derived CDR1 and CDR2 are LNHNV and YYDKDF (reference sequence). This chain's CDR3 is CATSRDLGGGNTIYF. The CDR3 region has the DNA TGTGCCACCAGCAGAGATTTGGGGGGTGGAAACACCATATATTTT.

The chain uses TRBV6-5 and TRBJ2-3; 8 bases match TRBD2. J gave up 1 base and V 8 bases, and 5 bases lay outside the gene matches. This CDR3 comprises 14 residues. Germline V CDR1 and CDR2: MNHEY, SVGAGI. CDR3 sequence: CASLGRGGTDTQYF. The CDR3 DNA reads as TGTGCCAGCCTGGGGCGGGGGGGCACAGATACGCAGTATTTT.

The chain combines TRBV5-1 with TRBJ1-1; 8 bases fit TRBD1. Germline loops: CDR1 SGHRS, CDR2 YFSETQ. This CDR3 has 16 residues. The junction had 8 bases not matched to a gene; V was cut back by 3 bases and J by 1 base. CDR3 in amino acids: CASSSPPGTGNTEAFF. In nucleotides, the CDR3 is TGCGCCAGCAGCTCCCCCCCCGGGACAGGGAACACTGAAGCTTTCTTT.

The chain combines TRBV5-6 with TRBJ1-5; 12 nucleotides align to TRBD1. The V segment lost 3 bases and the J segment 5 bases; nucleotides outside the gene matches: 9. CDR3 size: 17 residues. The germline V gene has CDR1 SGHDT and CDR2 YYEEEE. CDR3 residues: CASSSGTGGLEDQPQHF. CDR3 in DNA: TGTGCCAGCAGCTCCGGGACAGGGGGCTTGGAGGATCAGCCCCAGCATTTT.

Here the CDR3 DNA reads TGTGCCAGCAGCCCGACTAGCGGTTCTTGGCATGAGCAGTTCTTC. Translated: CASSPTSGSWHEQFF. The chain has TRBV7-6 and TRBJ2-1; the match to TRBD2 covers 9 bases. CDR1 is SGHVS, CDR2 FNYEAQ, per germline. Unmatched junction bases numbered 10, after V lost 5 bases and J lost 8 bases. The CDR3 totals 15 residues.

The chain joins TRBV6-6 to TRBJ1-1; 7 bases fit TRBD1. Germline V lookup: CDR1 MNHNY, CDR2 SVGAGI (reference sequence). With V trimmed by 2 bases and J by 4 bases, 7 bases remained unmatched. This CDR3 region has 15 residues. In DNA form, the CDR3 reads TGTGCCAGCAGTTACGGGGCAGGGGGAAGCACTGAAGCTTTCTTT. Translating it yields CASSYGAGGSTEAFF.

This clone was seen once. The chain employs TRBV9 and TRBJ2-2, with 7 bases fitting TRBD2. This CDR3 is built from 15 residues. V lost 0 bases to trimming and J lost 2 bases; unmatched junction nucleotides: 1. Germline V gene sequence: CDR1 SGDLS, CDR2 YYNGEE. This chain's CDR3 is CASSVAGGNTGELFF. CDR3 nucleotides: TGTGCCAGCAGCGTAGCGGGGGGTAACACCGGGGAGCTGTTTTTT. The whole variable domain, remainder taken from reference TRBV9 and TRBJ2-2, is DSGVTQTPKHLITATGQRVTLRCSPRSGDLSVYWYQQSLDQGLQFLIQYYNGEERAKGNILERFSAQQFPDLHSELNLSSLELGDSALYFCASSVAGGNTGELFFGEGSRLTVL.

The CDR3 DNA reads TGCGCCAGCAGCCAAGTAGGCGGGGATTTTGGTGAAAAACTGTTTTTT. Translation gives CASSQVGGDFGEKLFF. The chain links TRBV4-3 to TRBJ1-4; no firm D call. The V end was cut by 1 base, the J end by 7 bases, with 16 bases between. Germline V lookup: CDR1 LGHNA, CDR2 YSLEER. This CDR3 is built from 16 residues.

The CDR3 loop is CASSFSRDLSSYNSPLHF. As DNA, the CDR3 is TGTGCCAGCAGTTTTTCCCGGGACTTGAGCTCCTATAATTCACCCCTCCACTTT. The chain uses TRBV27 and TRBJ1-6; weak D call: TRBD1 (5 bases). Germline V CDR1 and CDR2: MNHEY, SMNVEV (reference sequence). The CDR3 runs to 18 residues. V dropped 3 bases and J dropped 0 bases, with 15 bases sitting between them.

The chain uses TRBV27 and TRBJ2-6; 9 bases map to TRBD1. V was pared by 5 bases and J by 0 bases, with 2 bases of the junction left unmatched. Germline V gene sequence: CDR1 MNHEY, CDR2 SMNVEV (reference sequence). The CDR3 spans 16 residues. CDR3 DNA sequence: TGTGCCAGCAGTGACAGGGGGTACTCTGGGGCCAACGTCCTGACTTTC. Residues: CASSDRGYSGANVLTF.

This clone was detected once. This sequence joins TRBV11-3 and TRBJ2-1; 7 positions agree with TRBD2. Germline V lookup: CDR1 SGHNT, CDR2 YENEEA. V lost 4 bases, J lost 10 bases, and 7 bases stayed unmatched. The CDR3 is 13 residues long. For the CDR3, the DNA is TGTGCCAGCAGCTCGTCCGGGGGAGGGGAGCAGTTCTTC. It codes for CASSSSGGGEQFF. Filled out from reference TRBV11-3 and TRBJ2-1, the complete variable domain reads EAGVVQSPRYKIIEKKQPVAFWCNPISGHNTLYWYLQNLGQGPELLIRYENEEAVDDSQLPKDRFSAERLKGVDSTLKIQPAELGDSAVYLCASSSSGGGEQFFGPGTRLTVL.

This chain uses TRBV19 with TRBJ1-5; 7 bases align to TRBD1. Germline-derived CDR1 and CDR2 are LNHDA and SQIVND (reference sequence). The V and J ends lost 2 bases and 0 bases, in that order; junction bases with no gene match: 10. The CDR3 runs 18 residues. The DNA for the CDR3 is TGTGCCAGTAGTATAATCTTCTCCCGGGACAGTAGCAATCAGCCCCAGCATTTT. Protein: CASSIIFSRDSSNQPQHF.

This clone was observed once. The gene calls are TRBV19 and TRBJ2-7, with 8 positions matching TRBD1. The V segment lost 4 bases and the J segment 6 bases; nucleotides outside the gene matches: 5. This CDR3 has 13 residues. The germline V gene encodes CDR1 LNHDA and CDR2 SQIVND (reference sequence). The CDR3 loop is CASSTLTGGEQYF. The CDR3 nucleotides read TGTGCCAGTAGTACCCTAACAGGGGGCGAGCAGTACTTC.

The rearrangement joins TRBV27 to TRBJ2-2; TRBD1 matches 7 bases. The CDR3 is made up of 14 amino acids. The germline gives CDR1 MNHEY, CDR2 SMNVEV (reference sequence). The J segment lost 5 bases and the V segment lost 6 bases, leaving 6 bases of the junction unmatched. The CDR3 region is CASRGQMLTGELFF. CDR3 bases: TGTGCCAGCAGGGGACAGATGCTTACCGGGGAGCTGTTTTTT.

This chain joins TRBV5-1 and TRBJ1-3, with TRBD1 as a possible D gene (5 bases). The germline V and J ends were trimmed by 3 bases and 1 base, with 5 bases remaining between them. Germline CDR1 is SGHRS and CDR2 is YFSETQ. The CDR3 has 13 residues. CDR3 sequence: CASSSGSGNTIYF. CDR3 DNA: TGCGCCAGCAGCTCAGGGTCTGGAAACACCATATATTTT.

The genes are TRBV6-1 and TRBJ2-7; possible D gene TRBD1, 5 bases. Trimming shortened V by 6 bases and J by 2 bases, and 11 bases separated the two germline ends. The CDR3 spans 13 residues. Germline CDR1 is MNHNS and CDR2 is SASEGT. This CDR3 reads CASSQTETYEQYF. In nucleotides, the CDR3 is TGTGCCAGCAGCCAGACAGAGACCTACGAGCAGTACTTC.

J is TRBJ2-1 and V is TRBV7-2, with 8 bases matching TRBD2. This CDR3 has 16 residues. J lost 0 bases, V lost 8 bases, and 9 bases had no gene match. CDR1 is SGHTA and CDR2 is FQGNSA in the germline V gene. The CDR3 sequence: CASARGGGPSYNEQFF. DNA for the CDR3: TGTGCCAGCGCGCGGGGCGGGGGGCCCTCCTACAATGAGCAGTTCTTC.

The rearrangement joins TRBV7-2 to TRBJ2-7; 11 bases agree with TRBD2. The ends lost 4 bases at V and 5 bases at J; junction bases unmatched: 7. This CDR3 has 15 residues. Germline V lookup: CDR1 SGHTA, CDR2 FQGNSA. CDR3 DNA: TGTGCCAGCAGCTCGGTAGCGGGGGGGCTACACGAGCAGTACTTC. Translation: CASSSVAGGLHEQYF.